The next 10 T cell receptor beta chains were all read from a single sample in a study of T cell clusters in autoimmune cytopenias. One tube held mixed TRB-A and TRB-B primer pools for touch-down PCR. Each CDR3 protein gets one entry in TCRdb, which reprocessed the multiplex PCR reads and gives no DNA. Its clone listing holds 9,000 to 13,000 distinct CDR3 sequences. TRB was amplified from roughly 270 ng of peripheral blood genomic DNA per sample. The sample was also linked to a second study, of T cell repertoires in aging, cancer and after chemotherapy.

Sequencing was carried out using peripheral blood. All receptors come from a human donor in good health.

V and J are TRBV6-5 and TRBJ2-5; TCRdb calls TRBD1, which cannot be checked without DNA. CDR1 and CDR2 (germline): MNHEY, SVGAGI. This CDR3 has 14 amino acids. The CDR3 region is CASRRGDFQETQYF.

The genes are TRBV28 and TRBJ1-5; without DNA, the TCRdb call of TRBD1 cannot be checked. The CDR3 is made up of 15 amino acids. Germline CDR1 is MDHEN and CDR2 is SYDVKM. CDR3 in amino acids: CASSFLGQGNQPQHF.

This chain connects TRBV20-1 to TRBJ2-1; there is no DNA to check the TCRdb D call of TRBD1. The germline gives CDR1 DFQATT, CDR2 SNEGSKA (reference sequence). The CDR3 loop spans 15 amino acids. The CDR3 loop reads CSAGGFGGPYNEQFF.

The CDR3 loop is CASSQKTPGRTTTYEQYF. The V gene is TRBV4-2, the J gene TRBJ2-7; checking the TCRdb D call of TRBD1 is not possible without DNA. CDR3 length equals 18 residues. Germline-derived CDR1 and CDR2 are LGHNA and YNFKEQ.

The gene calls are TRBV5-1 and TRBJ2-1. The germline CDR1 and CDR2 sequences are SGHRS and YFSETQ. CDR3 size: 11 residues. CDR3 sequence reads: CASSSDNEQFF.

This clonotype is labeled medium-sized (0.01 to 0.1%) based on frequency. This sequence joins TRBV7-2 and TRBJ2-7. There are 13 residues in the CDR3. Germline values: CDR1 SGHTA, CDR2 FQGNSA. The CDR3 region is CASSQSSSYEQYF.

By frequency, this clonotype registers medium-sized (0.01 to 0.1%). The rearrangement uses TRBV6-6 and TRBJ1-2; TCRdb designates TRBD1, a call that cannot be tested without DNA. Germline CDR1 reads MNHNY; CDR2 reads SVGAGI (reference sequence). CDR3 length: 12 amino acids. The CDR3 is CASSYEGVAYTF.

The chain recombines TRBV5-1 with TRBJ2-3; TCRdb indicates TRBD2, and absent DNA this call remains unverified. The CDR3 contains 15 residues. Germline CDR1 SGHRS, CDR2 YFSETQ. CDR3 sequence: CASSEVAGATDTQYF. The full variable domain, rest sourced from reference TRBV5-1 and TRBJ2-3, is KAGVTQTPRYLIKTRGQQVTLSCSPISGHRSVSWYQQTPGQGLQFLFEYFSETQRNKGNFPGRFSGRQFSNSRSEMNVSTLELGDSALYLCASSEVAGATDTQYFGPGTRLTVL.

The J gene is TRBJ2-7, the V gene TRBV25-1; absent DNA, TCRdb's TRBD2 call cannot be checked. CDR3 length equals 19 residues. Per the germline V gene, CDR1 is MGHDK and CDR2 is SYGVNS. The CDR3 sequence: CASRSSGTSGGLHLYEQYF.

The chain uses TRBV30 and TRBJ1-2; TCRdb calls TRBD1, which cannot be checked without DNA. This CDR3 is built from 13 residues. Germline V gives CDR1 GTSNPN, CDR2 SVGIG (reference sequence). This CDR3 is CAWSVGGPYGYTF.